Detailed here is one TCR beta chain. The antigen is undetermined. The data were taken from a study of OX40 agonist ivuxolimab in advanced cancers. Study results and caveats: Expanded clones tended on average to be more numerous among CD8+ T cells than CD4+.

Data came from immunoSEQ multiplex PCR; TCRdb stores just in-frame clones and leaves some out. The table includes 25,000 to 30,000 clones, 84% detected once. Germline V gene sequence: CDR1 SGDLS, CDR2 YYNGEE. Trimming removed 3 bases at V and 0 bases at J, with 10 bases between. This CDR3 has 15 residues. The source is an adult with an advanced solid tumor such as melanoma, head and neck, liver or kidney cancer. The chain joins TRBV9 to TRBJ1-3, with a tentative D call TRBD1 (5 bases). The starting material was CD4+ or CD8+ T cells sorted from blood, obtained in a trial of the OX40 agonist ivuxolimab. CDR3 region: CASSAGRSSGNTIYF. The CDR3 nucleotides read TGTGCCAGCAGCGCGGGACGGTCCTCTGGAAACACCATATATTTT. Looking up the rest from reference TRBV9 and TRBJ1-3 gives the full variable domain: DSGVTQTPKHLITATGQRVTLRCSPRSGDLSVYWYQQSLDQGLQFLIQYYNGEERAKGNILERFSAQQFPDLHSELNLSSLELGDSALYFCASSAGRSSGNTIYFGEGSWLTVV.